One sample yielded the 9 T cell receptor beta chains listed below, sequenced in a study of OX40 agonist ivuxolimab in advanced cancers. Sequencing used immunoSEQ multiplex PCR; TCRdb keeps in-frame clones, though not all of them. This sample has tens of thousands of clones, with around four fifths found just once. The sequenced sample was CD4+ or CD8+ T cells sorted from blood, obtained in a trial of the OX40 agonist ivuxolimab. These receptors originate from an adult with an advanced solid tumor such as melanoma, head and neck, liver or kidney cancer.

The CDR3 region is CASSPGTSGREQYF. The CDR3 nucleotides are TGTGCCAGCAGCCCGGGGACTAGCGGGCGAGAGCAGTACTTC. The J gene is TRBJ2-5, the V gene TRBV11-3; TRBD2 agrees at 12 bases. There are 14 residues in the CDR3. V lost 5 bases, J lost 11 bases, and 9 bases stayed unmatched. Germline lookup yields CDR1 SGHNT and CDR2 YENEEA.

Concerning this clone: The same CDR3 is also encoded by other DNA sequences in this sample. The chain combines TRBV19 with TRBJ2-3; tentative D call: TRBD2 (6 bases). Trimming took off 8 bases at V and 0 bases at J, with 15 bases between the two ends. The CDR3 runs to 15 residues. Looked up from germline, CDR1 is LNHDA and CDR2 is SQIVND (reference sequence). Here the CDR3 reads CASRLAGTSTDTQYF. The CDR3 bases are TGTGCCAGTCGTCTTGCGGGGACCAGCACAGATACGCAGTATTTT.

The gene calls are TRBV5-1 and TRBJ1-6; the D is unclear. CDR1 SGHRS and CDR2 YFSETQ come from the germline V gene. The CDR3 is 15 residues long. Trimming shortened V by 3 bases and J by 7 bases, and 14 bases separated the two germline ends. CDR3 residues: CASSSIGLGNSPLHF. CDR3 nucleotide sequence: TGCGCCAGCAGCTCCATCGGGTTGGGAAATTCACCCCTCCACTTT. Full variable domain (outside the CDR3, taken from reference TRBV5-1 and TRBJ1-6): KAGVTQTPRYLIKTRGQQVTLSCSPISGHRSVSWYQQTPGQGLQFLFEYFSETQRNKGNFPGRFSGRQFSNSRSEMNVSTLELGDSALYLCASSSIGLGNSPLHFGNGTRLTVT.

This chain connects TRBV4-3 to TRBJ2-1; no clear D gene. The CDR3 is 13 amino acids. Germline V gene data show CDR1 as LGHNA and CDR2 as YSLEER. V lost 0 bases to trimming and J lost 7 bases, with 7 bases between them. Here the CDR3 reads CASSQEGRNEQFF. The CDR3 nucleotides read TGCGCCAGCAGCCAAGAGGGCAGGAATGAGCAGTTCTTC.

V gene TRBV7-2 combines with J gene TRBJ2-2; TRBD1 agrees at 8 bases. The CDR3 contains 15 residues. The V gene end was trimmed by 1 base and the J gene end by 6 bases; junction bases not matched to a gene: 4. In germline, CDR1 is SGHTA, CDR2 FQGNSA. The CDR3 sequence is CASSLDRGAAGELFF. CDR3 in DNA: TGTGCCAGCAGCTTAGACAGGGGGGCCGCCGGGGAGCTGTTTTTT.

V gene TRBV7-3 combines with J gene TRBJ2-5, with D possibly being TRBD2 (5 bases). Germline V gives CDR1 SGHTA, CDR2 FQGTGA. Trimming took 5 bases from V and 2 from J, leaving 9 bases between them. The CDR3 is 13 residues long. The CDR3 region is CASSPGLQETQYF. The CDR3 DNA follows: TGTGCCAGCAGCCCTGGACTGCAAGAGACCCAGTACTTC.

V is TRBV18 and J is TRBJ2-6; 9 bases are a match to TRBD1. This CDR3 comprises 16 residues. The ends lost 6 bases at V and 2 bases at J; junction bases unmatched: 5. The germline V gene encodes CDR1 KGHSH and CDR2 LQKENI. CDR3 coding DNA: TGTGCCAGCTCGCAGAGACAGGGGGCTGGGGCCAACGTCCTGACTTTC. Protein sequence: CASSQRQGAGANVLTF. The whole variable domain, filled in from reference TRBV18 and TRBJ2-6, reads NAGVMQNPRHLVRRRGQEARLRCSPMKGHSHVYWYRQLPEEGLKFMVYLQKENIIDESGMPKERFSAEFPKEGPSILRIQQVVRGDSAAYFCASSQRQGAGANVLTFGAGSRLTVL.

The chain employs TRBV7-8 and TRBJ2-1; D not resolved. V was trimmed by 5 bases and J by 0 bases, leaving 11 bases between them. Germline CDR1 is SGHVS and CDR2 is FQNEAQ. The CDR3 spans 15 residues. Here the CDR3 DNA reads TGTGCCAGCAGCCCCGACCTGAGCTCCTACAATGAGCAGTTCTTC. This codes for CASSPDLSSYNEQFF. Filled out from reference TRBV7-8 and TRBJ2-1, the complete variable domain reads GAGVSQSPRYKVAKRGQDVALRCDPISGHVSLFWYQQALGQGPEFLTYFQNEAQLDKSGLPSDRFFAERPEGSVSTLKIQRTQQEDSAVYLCASSPDLSSYNEQFFGPGTRLTVL.

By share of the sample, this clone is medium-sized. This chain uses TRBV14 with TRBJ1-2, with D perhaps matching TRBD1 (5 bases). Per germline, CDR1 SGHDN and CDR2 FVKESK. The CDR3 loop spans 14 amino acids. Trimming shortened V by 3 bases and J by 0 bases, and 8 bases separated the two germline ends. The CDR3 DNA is TGTGCCAGCAGCCAGACAGCTCCTAACTATGGCTACACCTTC. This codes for CASSQTAPNYGYTF.